This T cell receptor (beta chain) is from a study of T-cell memory formation after mild COVID-19. Study conclusions and caveats: Pre-infection memory contained some responding clones, which suggested that cross-reactive memory had joined.

Employing constant-segment primers, 5'RACE generated TCR alpha and TCR beta cDNA libraries bearing sample barcodes and UMIs. One entry per CDR3 protein, called by TCRdb with MiXCR from the 5' RACE reads. Among roughly 560,000 distinct CDR3 sequences listed, 20% were seen once. This clonotype was observed a handful of times. Antigen unknown. This CDR3 spans 18 amino acids. With V trimmed by 3 bases and J by 3 bases, 10 bases remained unmatched. Germline CDR1 is SNHLY and CDR2 is FYNNEI. Sequencing was performed on PBMCs or a T cell subset sorted from them (not recorded which). The receptor's source is an adult woman who had mild COVID-19 (a few samples of this study predate the infection). Cell type and time point are not known. The chain uses TRBV2 and TRBJ2-2; 10 nucleotides agree with TRBD2. CDR3 region: CASSETSGYSLYTGELFF. The CDR3, as DNA: TGTGCCAGCAGTGAGACTAGCGGGTATTCATTGTACACCGGGGAGCTGTTTTTT.